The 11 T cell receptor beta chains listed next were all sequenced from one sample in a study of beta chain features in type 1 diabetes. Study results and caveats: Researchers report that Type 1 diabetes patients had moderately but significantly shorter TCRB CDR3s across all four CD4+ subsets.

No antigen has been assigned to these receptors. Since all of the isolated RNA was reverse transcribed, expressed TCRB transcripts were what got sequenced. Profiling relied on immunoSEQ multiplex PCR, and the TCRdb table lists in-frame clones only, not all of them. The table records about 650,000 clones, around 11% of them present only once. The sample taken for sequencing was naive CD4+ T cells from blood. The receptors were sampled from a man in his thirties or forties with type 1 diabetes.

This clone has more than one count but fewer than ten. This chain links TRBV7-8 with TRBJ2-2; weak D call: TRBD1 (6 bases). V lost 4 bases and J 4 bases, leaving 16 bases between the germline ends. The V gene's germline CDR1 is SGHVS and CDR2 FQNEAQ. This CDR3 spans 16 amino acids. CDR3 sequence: CASSYLQGFGTGELFF. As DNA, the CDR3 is TGTGCCAGCAGCTACCTACAGGGATTTGGCACCGGGGAGCTGTTTTTT.

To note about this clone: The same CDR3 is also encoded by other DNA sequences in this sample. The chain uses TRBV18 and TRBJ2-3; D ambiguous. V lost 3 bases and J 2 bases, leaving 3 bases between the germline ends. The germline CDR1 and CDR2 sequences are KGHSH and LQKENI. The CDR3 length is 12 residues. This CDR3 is CASSPNTDTQYF. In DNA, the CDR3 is TGTGCCAGCTCACCGAACACAGATACGCAGTATTTT.

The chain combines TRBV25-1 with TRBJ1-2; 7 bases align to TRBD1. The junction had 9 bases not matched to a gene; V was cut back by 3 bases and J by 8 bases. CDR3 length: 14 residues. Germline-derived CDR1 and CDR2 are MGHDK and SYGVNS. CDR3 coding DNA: TGTGCCAGCAGTGATCCCGACAGGGCAGGCGGCTACACCTTC. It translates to CASSDPDRAGGYTF.

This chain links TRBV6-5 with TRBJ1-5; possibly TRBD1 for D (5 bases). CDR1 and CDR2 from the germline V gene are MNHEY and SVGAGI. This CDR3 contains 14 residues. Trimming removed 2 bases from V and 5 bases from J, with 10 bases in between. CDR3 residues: CASSYRTGDQPQHF. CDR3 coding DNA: TGTGCCAGCAGTTACCGGACGGGGGATCAGCCCCAGCATTTT.

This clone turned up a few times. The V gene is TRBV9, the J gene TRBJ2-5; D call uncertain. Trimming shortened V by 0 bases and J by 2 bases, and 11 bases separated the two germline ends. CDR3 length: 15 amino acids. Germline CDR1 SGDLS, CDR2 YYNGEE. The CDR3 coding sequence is TGTGCCAGCAGCGTAGGAGTTACCAATCAAGAGACCCAGTACTTC. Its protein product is CASSVGVTNQETQYF.

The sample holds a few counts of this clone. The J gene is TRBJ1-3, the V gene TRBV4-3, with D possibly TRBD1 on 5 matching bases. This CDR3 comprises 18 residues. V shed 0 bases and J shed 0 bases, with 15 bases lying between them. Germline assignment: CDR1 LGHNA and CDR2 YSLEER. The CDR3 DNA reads TGCGCCAGCAGCCAAGAATACAGGCCCAGCCGCTCTGGAAACACCATATATTTT. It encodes CASSQEYRPSRSGNTIYF.

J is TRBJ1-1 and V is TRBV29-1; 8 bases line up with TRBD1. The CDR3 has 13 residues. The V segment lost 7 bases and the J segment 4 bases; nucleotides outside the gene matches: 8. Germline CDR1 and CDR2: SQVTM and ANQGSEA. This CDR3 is CSGTTGVFTEAFF. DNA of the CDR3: TGCAGCGGTACGACAGGGGTCTTCACTGAAGCTTTCTTT.

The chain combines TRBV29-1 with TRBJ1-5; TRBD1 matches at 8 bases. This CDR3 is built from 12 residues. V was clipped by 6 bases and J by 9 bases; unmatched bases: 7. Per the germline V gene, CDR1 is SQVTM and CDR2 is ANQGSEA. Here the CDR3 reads CSVGQEGRPQHF. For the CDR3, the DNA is TGCAGCGTGGGACAGGAGGGTAGGCCCCAGCATTTT.

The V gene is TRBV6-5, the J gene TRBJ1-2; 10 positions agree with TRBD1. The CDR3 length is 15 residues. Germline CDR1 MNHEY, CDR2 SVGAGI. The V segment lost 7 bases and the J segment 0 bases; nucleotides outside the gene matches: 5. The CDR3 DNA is TGTGCCAGCACTAGGGACAGGGGCGCTAACTATGGCTACACCTTC. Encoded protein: CASTRDRGANYGYTF.

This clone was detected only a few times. In DNA, the CDR3 is TGTGCCAGCAGCCCTCTCAGCAGTCTCTACGAGCAGTACTTC. The encoded protein is CASSPLSSLYEQYF. This chain connects TRBV7-9 to TRBJ2-7, with no clear D. Trimming cost V 5 bases and J 3 bases, with 14 bases left between them. The CDR3 runs 14 residues. Germline V CDR1 and CDR2: SEHNR, FQNEAQ (reference sequence).

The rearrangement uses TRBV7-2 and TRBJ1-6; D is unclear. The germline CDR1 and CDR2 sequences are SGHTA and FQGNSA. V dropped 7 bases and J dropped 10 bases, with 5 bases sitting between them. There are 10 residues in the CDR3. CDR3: CASTRSPLHF. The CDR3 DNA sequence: TGTGCCAGCACTAGGTCACCCCTCCACTTT.